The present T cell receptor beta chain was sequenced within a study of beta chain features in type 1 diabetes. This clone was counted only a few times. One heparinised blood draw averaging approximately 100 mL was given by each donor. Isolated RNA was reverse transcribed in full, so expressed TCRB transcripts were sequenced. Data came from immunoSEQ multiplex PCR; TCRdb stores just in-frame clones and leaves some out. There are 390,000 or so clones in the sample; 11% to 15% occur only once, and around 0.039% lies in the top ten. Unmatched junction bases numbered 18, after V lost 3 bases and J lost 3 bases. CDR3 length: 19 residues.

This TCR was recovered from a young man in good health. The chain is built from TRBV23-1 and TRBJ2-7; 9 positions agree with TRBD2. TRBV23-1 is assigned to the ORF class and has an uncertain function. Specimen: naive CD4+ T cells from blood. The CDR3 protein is CASSHLLNRASGTSYEQYV. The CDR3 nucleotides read TGCGCCAGCAGTCACCTCCTAAATCGGGCTAGCGGGACAAGCTACGAGCAGTACGTC.